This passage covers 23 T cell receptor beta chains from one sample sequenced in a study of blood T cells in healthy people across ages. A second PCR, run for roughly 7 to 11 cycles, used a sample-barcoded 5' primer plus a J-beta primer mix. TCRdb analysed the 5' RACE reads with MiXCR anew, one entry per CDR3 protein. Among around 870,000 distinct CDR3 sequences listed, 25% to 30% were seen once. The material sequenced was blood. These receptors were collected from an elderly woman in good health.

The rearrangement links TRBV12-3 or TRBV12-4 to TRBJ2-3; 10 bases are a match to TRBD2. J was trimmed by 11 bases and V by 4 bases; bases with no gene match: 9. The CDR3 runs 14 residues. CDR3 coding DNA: TGTGCCAGCAGTTCGGGACTAGCGACAGATGTGCAGTATTTT. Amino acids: CASSSGLATDVQYF.

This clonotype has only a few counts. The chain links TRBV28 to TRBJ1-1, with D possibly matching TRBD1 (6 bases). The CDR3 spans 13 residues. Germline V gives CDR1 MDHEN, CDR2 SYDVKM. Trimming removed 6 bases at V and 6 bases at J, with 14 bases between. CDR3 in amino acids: CASRGQVRPEAFF. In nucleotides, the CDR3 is TGTGCCAGCAGGGGACAAGTGAGACCTGAAGCTTTCTTT.

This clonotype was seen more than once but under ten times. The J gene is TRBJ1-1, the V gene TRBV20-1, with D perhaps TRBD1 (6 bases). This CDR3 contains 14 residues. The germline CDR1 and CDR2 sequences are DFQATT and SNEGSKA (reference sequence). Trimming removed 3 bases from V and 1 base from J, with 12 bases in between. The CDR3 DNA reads TGCAGTGCTAGGGACCCGGGACAGAACACTGAAGCTTTCTTT. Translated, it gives CSARDPGQNTEAFF.

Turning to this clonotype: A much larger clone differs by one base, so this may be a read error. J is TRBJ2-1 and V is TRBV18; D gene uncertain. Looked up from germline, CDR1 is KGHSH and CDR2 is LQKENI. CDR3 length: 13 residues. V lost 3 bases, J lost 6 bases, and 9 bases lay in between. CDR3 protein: CASSPTSRNEQFF. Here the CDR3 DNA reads TGTGCCAGCTCACCCACGTCTCGCAATGAGCAGTTCTTC.

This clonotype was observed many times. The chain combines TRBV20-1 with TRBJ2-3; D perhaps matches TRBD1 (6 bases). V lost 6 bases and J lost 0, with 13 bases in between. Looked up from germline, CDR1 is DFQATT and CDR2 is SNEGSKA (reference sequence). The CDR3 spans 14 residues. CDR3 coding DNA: TGCAGTGCGTCGGACAGTGGTAGCACAGATACGCAGTATTTT. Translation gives CSASDSGSTDTQYF.

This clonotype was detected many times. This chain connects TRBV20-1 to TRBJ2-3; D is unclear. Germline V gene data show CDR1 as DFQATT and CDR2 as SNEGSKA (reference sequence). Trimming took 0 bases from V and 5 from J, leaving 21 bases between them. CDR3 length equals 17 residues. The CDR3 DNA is TGCAGTGCTAGAGATCGTACGAGGCTACAACTGGGAGATACGCAGTATTTT. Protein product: CSARDRTRLQLGDTQYF.

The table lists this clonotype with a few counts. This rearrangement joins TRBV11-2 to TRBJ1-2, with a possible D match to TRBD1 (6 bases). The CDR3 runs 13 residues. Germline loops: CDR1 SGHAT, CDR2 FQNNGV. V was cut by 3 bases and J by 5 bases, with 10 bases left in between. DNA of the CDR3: TGTGCCAGCAGCTTTGGACAGCGTTATGGCTACACCTTC. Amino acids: CASSFGQRYGYTF.

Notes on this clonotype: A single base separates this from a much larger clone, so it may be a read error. This CDR3 is CSARVQGEGGGYTF. Here the CDR3 DNA reads TGCAGTGCTAGAGTGCAGGGAGAAGGAGGTGGCTACACCTTC. The chain uses TRBV20-1 and TRBJ1-2, with D possibly being TRBD1 (5 bases). The length of the CDR3 is 14 residues. The V and J ends lost 1 base and 7 bases respectively, with 16 bases between them. The V gene's germline CDR1 is DFQATT and CDR2 SNEGSKA (reference sequence).

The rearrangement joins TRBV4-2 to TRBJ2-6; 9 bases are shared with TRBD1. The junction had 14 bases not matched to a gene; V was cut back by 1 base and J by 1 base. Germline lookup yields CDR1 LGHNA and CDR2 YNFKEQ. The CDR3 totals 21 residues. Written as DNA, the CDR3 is TGTGCCAGCAGCCAAGTTTTGCCCTCGGGACAGGGACCTTCTGGGGCCAACGTCCTGACTTTC. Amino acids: CASSQVLPSGQGPSGANVLTF.

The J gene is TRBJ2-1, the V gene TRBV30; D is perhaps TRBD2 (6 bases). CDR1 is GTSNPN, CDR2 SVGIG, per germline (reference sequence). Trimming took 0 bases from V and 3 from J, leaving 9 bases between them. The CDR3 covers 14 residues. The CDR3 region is CAWSVLGLYNEQFF. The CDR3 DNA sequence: TGTGCCTGGAGTGTACTGGGACTCTACAATGAGCAGTTCTTC.

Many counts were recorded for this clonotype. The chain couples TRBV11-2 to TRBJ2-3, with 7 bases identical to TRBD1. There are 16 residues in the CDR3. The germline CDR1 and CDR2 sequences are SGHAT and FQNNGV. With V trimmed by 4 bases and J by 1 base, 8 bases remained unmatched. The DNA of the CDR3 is TGTGCCAGCAGCTCCCGATCGGGACAGCGCACAGATACGCAGTATTTT. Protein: CASSSRSGQRTDTQYF.

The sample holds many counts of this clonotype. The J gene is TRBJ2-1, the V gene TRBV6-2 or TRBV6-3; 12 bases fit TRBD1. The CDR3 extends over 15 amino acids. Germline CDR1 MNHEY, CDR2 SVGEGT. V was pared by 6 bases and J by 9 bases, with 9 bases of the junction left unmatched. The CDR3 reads CASRNAGQGASEQFF. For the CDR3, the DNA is TGTGCCAGCAGGAACGCGGGACAGGGGGCTAGTGAGCAGTTCTTC.

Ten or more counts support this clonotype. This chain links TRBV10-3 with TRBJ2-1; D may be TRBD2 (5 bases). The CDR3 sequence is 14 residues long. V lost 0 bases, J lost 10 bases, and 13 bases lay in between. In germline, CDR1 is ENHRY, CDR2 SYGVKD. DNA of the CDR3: TGTGCCATCAGTGAGTCCATGAGGGTAGTCGAGCAGTTCTTC. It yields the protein CAISESMRVVEQFF.

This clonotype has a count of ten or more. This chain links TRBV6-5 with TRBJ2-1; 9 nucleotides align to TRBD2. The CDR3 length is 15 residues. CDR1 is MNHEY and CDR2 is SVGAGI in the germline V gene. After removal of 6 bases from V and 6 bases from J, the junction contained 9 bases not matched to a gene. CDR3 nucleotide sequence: TGTGCCAGCAGACCTACTAGCGGGTTATCCAATGAGCAGTTCTTC. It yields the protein CASRPTSGLSNEQFF.

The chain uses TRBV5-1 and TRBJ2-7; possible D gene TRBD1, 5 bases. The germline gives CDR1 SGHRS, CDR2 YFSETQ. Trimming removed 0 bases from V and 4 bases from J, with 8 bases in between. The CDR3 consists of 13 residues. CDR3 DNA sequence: TGCGCCAGCAGCTTGGGACAGATTTACGAGCAGTACTTC. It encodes CASSLGQIYEQYF.

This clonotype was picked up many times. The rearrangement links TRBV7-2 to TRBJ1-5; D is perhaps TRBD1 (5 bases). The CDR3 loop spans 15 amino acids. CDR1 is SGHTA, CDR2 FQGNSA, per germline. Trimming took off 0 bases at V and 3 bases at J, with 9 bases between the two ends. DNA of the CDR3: TGTGCCAGCAGCTTAGCACGCAGGGTCAATCAGCCCCAGCATTTT. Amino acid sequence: CASSLARRVNQPQHF.

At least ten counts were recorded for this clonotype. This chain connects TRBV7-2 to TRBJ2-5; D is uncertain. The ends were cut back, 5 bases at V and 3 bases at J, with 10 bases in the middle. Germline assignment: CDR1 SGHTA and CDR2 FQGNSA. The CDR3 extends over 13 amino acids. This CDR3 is CASSEQYEETQYF. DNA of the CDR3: TGTGCCAGCAGCGAACAGTATGAAGAGACCCAGTACTTC.

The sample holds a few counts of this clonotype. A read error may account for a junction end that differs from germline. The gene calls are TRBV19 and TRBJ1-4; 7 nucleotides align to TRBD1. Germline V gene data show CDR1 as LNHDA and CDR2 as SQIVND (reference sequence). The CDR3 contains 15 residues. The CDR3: CASSPAGQSNGKLFF. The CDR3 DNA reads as TGTGCCAGTAGTCCTGCGGGACAGTCTAATGGAAAACTGTTTTTT. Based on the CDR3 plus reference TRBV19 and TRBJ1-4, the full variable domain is DGGITQSPKYLFRKEGQNVTLSCEQNLNHDAMYWYRQDPGQGLRLIYYSQIVNDFQKGDIAEGYSVSREKKESFPLTVTSAQKNPTAFYLCASSPAGQSNGKLFFGSGTQLSVL.

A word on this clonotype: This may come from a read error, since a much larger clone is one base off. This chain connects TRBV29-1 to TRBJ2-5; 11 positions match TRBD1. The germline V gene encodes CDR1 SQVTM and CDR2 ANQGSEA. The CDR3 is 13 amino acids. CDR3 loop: CSVRGTGGEAQYF. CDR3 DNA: TGCAGCGTGCGCGGGACAGGGGGAGAGGCCCAGTACTTC.

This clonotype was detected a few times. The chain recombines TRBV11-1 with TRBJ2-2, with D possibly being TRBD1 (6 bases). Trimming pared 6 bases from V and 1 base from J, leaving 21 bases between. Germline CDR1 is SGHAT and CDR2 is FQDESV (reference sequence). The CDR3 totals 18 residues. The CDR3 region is CASSSGKWGRGNTGELFF. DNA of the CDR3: TGTGCCAGCAGTTCCGGGAAGTGGGGGCGCGGGAACACCGGGGAGCTGTTTTTT.

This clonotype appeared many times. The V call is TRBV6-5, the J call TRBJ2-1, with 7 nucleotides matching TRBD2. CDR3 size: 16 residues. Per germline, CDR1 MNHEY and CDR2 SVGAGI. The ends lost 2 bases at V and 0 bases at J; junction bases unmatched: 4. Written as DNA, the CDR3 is TGTGCCAGCAGTTACCGAGCGGGGAGCTCCTACAATGAGCAGTTCTTC. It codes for CASSYRAGSSYNEQFF.

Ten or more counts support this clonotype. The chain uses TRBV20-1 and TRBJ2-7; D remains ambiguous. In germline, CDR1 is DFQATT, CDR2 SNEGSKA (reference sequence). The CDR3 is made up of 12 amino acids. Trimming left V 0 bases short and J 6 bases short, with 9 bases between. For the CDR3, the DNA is TGCAGTGCTAGAGATCAGGTTGGCGAGCAGTACTTC. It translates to CSARDQVGEQYF.

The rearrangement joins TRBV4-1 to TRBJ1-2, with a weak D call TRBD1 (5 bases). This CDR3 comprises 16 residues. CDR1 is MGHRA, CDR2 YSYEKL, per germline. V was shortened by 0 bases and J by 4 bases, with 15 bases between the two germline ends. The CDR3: CASSQDPAGFGYGYTF. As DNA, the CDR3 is TGCGCCAGCAGCCAAGATCCGGCAGGGTTCGGCTATGGCTACACCTTC.